These T cell receptor beta chains were read from a single sample in a study of T cell changes during pregnancy in multiple sclerosis. Profiled with immunoSEQ multiplex PCR; TCRdb holds only in-frame clones, not every one. Of roughly 49,000 clones listed, around 95% are singletons. The material was CD8+ T cells from peripheral blood mononuclear cells, obtained after pregnancy. The receptors stem from a female donor with multiple sclerosis, enrolled in a pregnancy study. The conserved cysteine and the conserved F or W are not part of the CDR3 here.

ASPREQGSRDTQY 13 TRBV2
AISAEAQAGTGELF 14 TRBV10-3
ASSLWGERGGMDIQY 15 TRBV5-5
ASSQGQGNSPLH 12 TRBV4-1
ASSLGTGRNSPLH 13 TRBV7-9
ASSFRGLNTEAF 12 TRBV28
SHSGNQARNEQF 12 TRBV29-1
ASTLGLAGADTQY 13 TRBV6-1
ASAGQARFPYEQY 13 TRBV19
ASSVPGLRLTAYNEQF 16 TRBV19
ASTPGTGVYEQY 12 TRBV4-2
ASSFRGEETQY 11 TRBV5-5
ASTFPGPNEKLF 12 TRBV7-9
ASSSLTSGSPDTQY 14 TRBV28
ASSQYTGVEAF 11 TRBV5-5
ASLPGLAGGTQY 12 TRBV10-2
ASSTGLGTEAF 11 TRBV2
ASSPDSANEKLF 12 TRBV28
ASSRRDRPDNEQF 13 TRBV28
ASSDNTRTGELF 12 TRBV9